The clone carrying this TCR beta chain was detected only a few times. The data were obtained in a study of patients and donors after allogeneic stem cell transplantation. TCRdb processed the RT-PCR reads anew with MiXCR; each CDR3 protein has one entry. The data contain 10,000 to 13,000 distinct CDR3 sequences, under 25% of them seen just once; the ten biggest clones take up 40% to 65%. This receptor was taken from a human donor who was either an allogeneic HSCT recipient or a stem cell or donor lymphocyte infusion donor (not recorded which). It is not recorded whose cells these are; they may come from a transplant donor. Sample: blood, either unsorted or a sorted T cell fraction (not recorded which).

This CDR3 is CASSPRTSGGTDTQYF. CDR3 DNA sequence: TGTGCCAGCAGCCCTAGGACTAGCGGGGGCACAGATACGCAGTATTTT. The J gene is TRBJ2-3, the V gene TRBV7-3; 12 bases match TRBD2. This CDR3 has 16 residues. V shed 5 bases and J 1 base; nucleotides not matched to a gene: 4. Germline V lookup: CDR1 SGHTA, CDR2 FQGTGA.